These 15 T cell receptor beta chains share one sample of origin, sequenced in a study of blood T cell repertoires in COVID-19 (TCRdb year 2020). The library came from the immunoSEQ multiplex PCR assay. TCRdb limited this immuneACCESS table to in-frame rearrangements with V and J called. A share of clones is missing; checked studies link under half to unresolved V genes, and the rest is unexplained. Here the sample has about 75,000 clones; 88% occur a single time. About 9.6% of the sample lies in the top ten. Sequenced: peripheral blood. The source of these receptors is a human donor in a cohort sampled during active COVID-19.

This clone was recorded only once. This rearrangement joins TRBV20-1 to TRBJ2-5; 10 bases map to TRBD2. The germline CDR1 and CDR2 sequences are DFQATT and SNEGSKA (reference sequence). V trimming: 3 bases; J trimming: 2 bases; junction bases outside the gene matches: 0. The CDR3 has 13 residues. CDR3 sequence: CSASSGGQETQYF. CDR3 sequence (DNA): TGCAGTGCTAGTAGCGGGGGGCAAGAGACCCAGTACTTC.

V and J are TRBV20-1 and TRBJ2-5; TRBD1 might be the D (5 bases). With 3 bases removed from V and 5 bases from J, the gap between germline ends came to 13 bases. The CDR3 spans 13 residues. Germline CDR1 and CDR2: DFQATT and SNEGSKA (reference sequence). CDR3 loop: CSASDQGTETQYF. The CDR3 coding sequence is TGCAGTGCTAGTGACCAGGGCACCGAGACCCAGTACTTC.

The chain joins TRBV6-1 to TRBJ1-5; D unresolved. Germline CDR1 reads MNHNS; CDR2 reads SASEGT. Between the trimmed V and J ends, which lost 1 base and 4 bases, there was a span of 11 bases. There are 15 residues in the CDR3. CDR3 region: CASSEVEGENQPQHF. As DNA, the CDR3 is TGTGCCAGCAGTGAAGTGGAGGGAGAAAATCAGCCCCAGCATTTT.

This chain links TRBV9 with TRBJ1-3, with D tentatively TRBD1 (6 bases). The CDR3 covers 19 residues. V was pared by 3 bases and J by 7 bases, with 29 bases between. Germline lookup yields CDR1 SGDLS and CDR2 YYNGEE. CDR3 residues: CASSADQGVTGIYRNTIYF. CDR3 bases: TGTGCCAGCAGCGCAGACCAGGGCGTAACAGGGATCTATCGTAACACCATATATTTT.

J is TRBJ2-1 and V is TRBV28; 9 bases align to TRBD2. The V segment lost 3 bases and the J segment 5 bases; nucleotides outside the gene matches: 5. CDR3 length equals 15 residues. Germline-derived CDR1 and CDR2 are MDHEN and SYDVKM. This CDR3 is CASSLAGGKHNEQFF. The CDR3 DNA reads as TGTGCCAGCAGTTTGGCGGGAGGGAAACACAATGAGCAGTTCTTC.

This chain joins TRBV5-4 and TRBJ2-7; 8 bases align to TRBD1. CDR3 length: 14 residues. After removal of 4 bases from V and 0 bases from J, the junction contained 3 bases not matched to a gene. Germline CDR1 is SGHNT and CDR2 is YYREEE (reference sequence). The CDR3 is CASSTQGASYEQYF. DNA of the CDR3: TGTGCCAGCAGCACCCAGGGGGCCTCCTACGAGCAGTACTTC.

This chain joins TRBV18 and TRBJ1-3; D is ambiguous. Germline CDR1 KGHSH, CDR2 LQKENI. This CDR3 is 14 amino acids long. V lost 0 bases to trimming and J lost 3 bases, with 6 bases between them. CDR3: CASSPPRVGNTIYF. The CDR3 DNA sequence: TGTGCCAGCTCACCACCGAGGGTTGGAAACACCATATATTTT.

The rearrangement joins TRBV27 to TRBJ1-4; TRBD1 might be the D (5 bases). V lost 6 bases, J lost 3 bases, and 17 bases lay in between. Germline V gives CDR1 MNHEY, CDR2 SMNVEV (reference sequence). The CDR3 sequence is 16 residues long. Written as DNA, the CDR3 is TGTGCCAGCAGATCGATTCAGGGAAGGGCTAATGAAAAACTGTTTTTT. As protein: CASRSIQGRANEKLFF.

The chain joins TRBV6-1 to TRBJ1-3, with 11 positions matching TRBD1. The V segment lost 3 bases and the J segment 7 bases; nucleotides outside the gene matches: 8. This CDR3 has 16 amino acids. Germline loops: CDR1 MNHNS, CDR2 SASEGT. CDR3 coding DNA: TGTGCCAGCAGTGATTTCGCCGGGACAGGGGGGAACACCATATATTTT. Protein product: CASSDFAGTGGNTIYF.

V and J are TRBV6-6 and TRBJ2-1; D remains ambiguous. CDR3 length equals 11 residues. Looked up from germline, CDR1 is MNHNY and CDR2 is SVGAGI (reference sequence). V shed 6 bases and J shed 10 bases, with 10 bases lying between them. DNA for the CDR3: TGTGCCAGCAGCCCGGTCAACGAGCAGTTCTTC. This gives the protein CASSPVNEQFF.

The table lists this clone with a count of one. V gene TRBV5-4 combines with J gene TRBJ2-2; 12 nucleotides match TRBD2. V lost 4 bases to trimming and J lost 5 bases; unmatched junction nucleotides: 6. This CDR3 comprises 16 residues. Germline V gene lookup returns CDR1 SGHNT and CDR2 YYREEE (reference sequence). The CDR3 here is CASSIPGLAGTGELFF. CDR3 nucleotides: TGTGCCAGCAGCATACCGGGACTAGCGGGTACCGGGGAGCTGTTTTTT.

The V call is TRBV28, the J call TRBJ2-3; 8 nucleotides match TRBD2. J gave up 0 bases and V 1 base, and 9 bases lay outside the gene matches. The germline gives CDR1 MDHEN, CDR2 SYDVKM. CDR3 length equals 18 residues. Written as DNA, the CDR3 is TGTGCCAGCAGTTTATTGTCTAGGGGACTAGTTAGCACAGATACGCAGTATTTT. This translates into CASSLLSRGLVSTDTQYF.

Only a few counts were recorded for this clone. The chain is built from TRBV7-9 and TRBJ2-2; D remains unclear. V was cut by 1 base and J by 0 bases, with 6 bases left in between. The CDR3 covers 15 residues. CDR1 is SEHNR and CDR2 is FQNEAQ in the germline V gene (reference sequence). CDR3 DNA sequence: TGTGCCAGCAGCTTAGGCAGTTCGAACACCGGGGAGCTGTTTTTT. It yields the protein CASSLGSSNTGELFF.

The gene calls are TRBV27 and TRBJ1-2; D is ambiguous. The CDR3 covers 15 residues. The V and J ends lost 8 bases and 1 base respectively, with 17 bases between them. The germline gives CDR1 MNHEY, CDR2 SMNVEV (reference sequence). Here the CDR3 reads CASGSLWGVNYGYTF. In DNA form, the CDR3 reads TGTGCCAGCGGTTCCCTCTGGGGAGTTAACTATGGCTACACCTTC.

This clone appeared once. This sequence joins TRBV9 and TRBJ1-6; D may be TRBD1 (6 bases). The CDR3 is 17 amino acids. Trimming cost V 4 bases and J 5 bases, with 19 bases left between them. Germline lookup yields CDR1 SGDLS and CDR2 YYNGEE. The CDR3 DNA is TGTGCCAGCAGCTCCAGAGGACAGAGCGAGGATAATTCACCCCTCCACTTT. Translation: CASSSRGQSEDNSPLHF.